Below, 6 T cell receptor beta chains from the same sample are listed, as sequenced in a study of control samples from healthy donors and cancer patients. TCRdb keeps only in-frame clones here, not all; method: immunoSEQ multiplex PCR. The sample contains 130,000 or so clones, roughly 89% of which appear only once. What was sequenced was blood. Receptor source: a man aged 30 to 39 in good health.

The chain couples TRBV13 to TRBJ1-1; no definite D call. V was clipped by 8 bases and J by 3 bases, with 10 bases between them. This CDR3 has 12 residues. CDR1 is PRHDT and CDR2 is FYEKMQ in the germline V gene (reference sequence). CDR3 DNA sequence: TGTGCCAGCCCCGACGGGGACACTGAAGCTTTCTTT. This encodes CASPDGDTEAFF.

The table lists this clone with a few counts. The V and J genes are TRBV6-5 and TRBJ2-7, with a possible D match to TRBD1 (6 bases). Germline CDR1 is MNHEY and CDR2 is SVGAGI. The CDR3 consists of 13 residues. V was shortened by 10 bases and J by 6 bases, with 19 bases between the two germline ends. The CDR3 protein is CATEPLQGGEQYV. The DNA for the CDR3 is TGTGCCACCGAGCCATTACAGGGTGGCGAGCAGTACGTC.

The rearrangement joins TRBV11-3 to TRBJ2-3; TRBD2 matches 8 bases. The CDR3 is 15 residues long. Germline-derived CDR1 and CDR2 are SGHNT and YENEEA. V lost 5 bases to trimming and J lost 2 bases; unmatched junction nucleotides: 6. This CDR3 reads CASSPRGAPTDTQYF. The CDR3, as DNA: TGTGCCAGCAGCCCGCGGGGGGCGCCCACAGATACGCAGTATTTT.

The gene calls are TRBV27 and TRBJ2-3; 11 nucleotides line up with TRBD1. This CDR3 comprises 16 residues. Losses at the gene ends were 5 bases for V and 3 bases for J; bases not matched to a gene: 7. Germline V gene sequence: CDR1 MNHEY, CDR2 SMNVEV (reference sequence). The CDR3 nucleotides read TGTGCCAGCAGTCCGGGACAGGGGGTCTTTACAGATACGCAGTATTTT. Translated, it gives CASSPGQGVFTDTQYF.

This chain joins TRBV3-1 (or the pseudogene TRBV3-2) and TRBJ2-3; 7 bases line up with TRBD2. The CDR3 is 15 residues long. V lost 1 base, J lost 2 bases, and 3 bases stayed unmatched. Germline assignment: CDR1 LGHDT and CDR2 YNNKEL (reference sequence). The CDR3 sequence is CASSQVSGNTDTQYF. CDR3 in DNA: TGTGCCAGCAGCCAAGTGAGCGGGAACACAGATACGCAGTATTTT.

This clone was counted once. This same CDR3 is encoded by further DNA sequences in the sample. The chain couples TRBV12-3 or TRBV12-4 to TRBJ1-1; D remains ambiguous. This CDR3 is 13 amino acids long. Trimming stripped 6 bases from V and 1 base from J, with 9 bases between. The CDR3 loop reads CASSFVGNTEAFF. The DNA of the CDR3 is TGTGCCAGCAGCTTCGTGGGGAACACTGAAGCTTTCTTT.